The 15 T cell receptor beta chains given below trace back to one sample, sequenced in a study of OX40 agonist ivuxolimab in advanced cancers. Library creation used the immunoSEQ multiplex PCR assay. TCRdb re-hosts the immuneACCESS table, in-frame sequences only. Its copies lack some clones; in the studies checked, an unresolved V gene accounts for under half of them, and the cause for the rest is not known. The sample table holds tens of thousands of clones, of which about 76% were seen once. The ten largest clones take up 5.5% to 8% of the sample. The sample consisted of CD4+ or CD8+ T cells sorted from blood, taken in a trial of the OX40 agonist ivuxolimab. The receptors here all came from an adult with an advanced solid tumor such as melanoma, head and neck, liver or kidney cancer.

The chain joins TRBV27 to TRBJ1-1; no definite D call. The germline V gene has CDR1 MNHEY and CDR2 SMNVEV (reference sequence). V was cut by 4 bases and J by 3 bases, with 9 bases left in between. The CDR3 is 13 residues long. The CDR3 region has the DNA TGTGCCAGCAGTTCCAACCGGGACACTGAAGCTTTCTTT. Translated: CASSSNRDTEAFF.

Comments on this clone: In the same sample, other DNA sequences code for this CDR3. The rearrangement joins TRBV19 to TRBJ1-2; a possible D gene is TRBD1 (5 bases). The CDR3 runs 14 residues. V was clipped by 3 bases and J by 9 bases, with 17 bases between them. CDR1 is LNHDA and CDR2 is SQIVND in the germline V gene (reference sequence). CDR3 in DNA: TGTGCCAGTAGTATTTTGGACAAAGGGGAGCGCTACACCTTC. It translates to CASSILDKGERYTF.

V and J are TRBV9 and TRBJ1-3; unclear D gene. V was shortened by 0 bases and J by 0 bases, with 13 bases between the two germline ends. The CDR3 contains 17 residues. From germline, CDR1 is SGDLS and CDR2 YYNGEE. DNA for the CDR3: TGTGCCAGCAGCGTAGACGGGAGCAGCAGCTCTGGAAACACCATATATTTT. Protein sequence: CASSVDGSSSSGNTIYF.

This chain joins TRBV9 and TRBJ2-3, with D tentatively TRBD1 or TRBD2 (5 bases each). The V gene's germline CDR1 is SGDLS and CDR2 YYNGEE. V dropped 4 bases and J dropped 5 bases, with 17 bases sitting between them. The CDR3 totals 15 residues. For the CDR3, the DNA is TGTGCCAGCAGCCCCCCTGAGGGGCGAGAAGATACGCAGTATTTT. Translating gives CASSPPEGREDTQYF.

The chain joins TRBV28 to TRBJ2-3, with D possibly called TRBD1 or TRBD2 (5 bases each). CDR1 MDHEN and CDR2 SYDVKM come from the germline V gene. V shed 4 bases and J shed 5 bases, with 22 bases lying between them. This CDR3 contains 17 residues. CDR3 region: CASSSTDWARAGDTQYF. In DNA form, the CDR3 reads TGTGCCAGCAGTTCCACGGACTGGGCCAGGGCAGGAGATACGCAGTATTTT. The whole variable domain, remainder taken from reference TRBV28 and TRBJ2-3, is DVKVTQSSRYLVKRTGEKVFLECVQDMDHENMFWYRQDPGLGLRLIYFSYDVKMKEKGDIPEGYSVSREKKERFSLILESASTNQTSMYLCASSSTDWARAGDTQYFGPGTRLTVL.

The chain joins TRBV9 to TRBJ2-1; TRBD1 aligns across 12 bases. Germline V gene sequence: CDR1 SGDLS, CDR2 YYNGEE. Trimming took 3 bases from V and 7 from J; bases not matched to a gene: 5. The CDR3 is made up of 15 amino acids. The CDR3, as DNA: TGTGCCAGCAGCGCGGGACAGGGGGCGGCGAATGAGCAGTTCTTC. Protein sequence: CASSAGQGAANEQFF.

The V and J genes are TRBV7-2 and TRBJ1-4; no firm D call. V lost 0 bases to trimming and J lost 11 bases, with 7 bases between them. The germline CDR1 and CDR2 sequences are SGHTA and FQGNSA. This CDR3 is built from 12 residues. The CDR3, as DNA: TGTGCCAGCAGCTTAGCAGGGCGGAAACTGTTTTTT. Protein sequence: CASSLAGRKLFF.

This clone was observed a handful of times. V and J are TRBV28 and TRBJ2-7; 8 bases are a match to TRBD1. The germline V gene has CDR1 MDHEN and CDR2 SYDVKM. Trimming removed 3 bases from V and 10 bases from J; junction bases left unmatched: 17. CDR3 length: 16 residues. CDR3 region: CASSFPRTGSLEEQYV. The CDR3 DNA reads TGTGCCAGCAGTTTTCCCCGGACAGGGTCCTTGGAGGAACAGTACGTC.

This clone was seen more than once but under ten times. J is TRBJ2-5 and V is TRBV30; TRBD2 matches at 7 bases. This CDR3 spans 14 amino acids. Trimming at V came to 0 bases and at J to 5 bases, leaving 6 bases not matched to a gene. The germline V gene encodes CDR1 GTSNPN and CDR2 SVGIG (reference sequence). The CDR3 reads CAWSVGGSQETQYF. DNA for the CDR3: TGTGCCTGGAGTGTCGGCGGGAGTCAGGAGACCCAGTACTTC.

There are a few counts of this clone. V is TRBV13 and J is TRBJ2-1; 10 bases map to TRBD2. Germline V gives CDR1 PRHDT, CDR2 FYEKMQ (reference sequence). The CDR3 runs to 13 residues. V lost 4 bases, J lost 9 bases, and 3 bases stayed unmatched. The chain's CDR3 is CASSYLAGAEQFF. The CDR3 nucleotides are TGTGCCAGCAGCTATCTAGCGGGAGCTGAGCAGTTCTTC.

A remark on this clone: The same CDR3 also results from other DNA sequences found in this sample. The gene calls are TRBV6-5 and TRBJ1-1; D is unclear. In germline, CDR1 is MNHEY, CDR2 SVGAGI. The V end lost 2 bases, the J end lost 1 base, and 5 bases lay between the germline ends. CDR3 length equals 13 residues. The CDR3 here is CASSYRGNTEAFF. In DNA, the CDR3 is TGTGCCAGCAGTTACCGGGGGAACACTGAAGCTTTCTTT.

This chain links TRBV28 with TRBJ2-3, with D uncertain. CDR1 and CDR2 (germline): MDHEN, SYDVKM. The length of the CDR3 is 15 residues. Trimming took off 6 bases at V and 0 bases at J, with 13 bases between the two ends. The CDR3 is CASSWGFSSTDTQYF. The DNA of the CDR3 is TGTGCCAGCAGCTGGGGTTTCTCTAGCACAGATACGCAGTATTTT.

The chain has TRBV23-1 and TRBJ1-5; a possible D gene is TRBD1 (6 bases). TRBV23-1 has ORF status, its function being uncertain. CDR3 length: 15 residues. V was cut by 1 base and J by 5 bases, with 12 bases left in between. CDR3 in amino acids: CASSQYGDTYQPQHF. CDR3 in DNA: TGCGCCAGCAGTCAATATGGGGACACCTATCAGCCCCAGCATTTT.

This clone was seen only once. The chain links TRBV11-2 to TRBJ2-3; D tentatively reads TRBD1 or TRBD2 (6 bases each). With 3 bases removed from V and 4 bases from J, the gap between germline ends came to 14 bases. The length of the CDR3 is 15 residues. The germline V gene has CDR1 SGHAT and CDR2 FQNNGV. CDR3 nucleotide sequence: TGTGCCAGCAGCTTTTCTGGGGGGCACGCAGATACGCAGTATTTT. This encodes CASSFSGGHADTQYF.

The chain is built from TRBV7-9 and TRBJ2-7; TRBD2 aligns across 8 bases. Germline CDR1 reads SEHNR; CDR2 reads FQNEAQ (reference sequence). The CDR3 covers 14 residues. V dropped 3 bases and J dropped 5; count of bases not matched to a gene: 6. CDR3 loop: CASSFSSGADEQYF. The CDR3, as DNA: TGTGCCAGCAGCTTTAGTAGCGGGGCCGACGAGCAGTACTTC.